This TCR beta chain was identified in a study of blood T cell repertoires in COVID-19. Study at large: Sources were T cells, B-cell-depleted T cells, or PBMCs; the material itself was cDNA or gDNA.

This CDR3 has 13 amino acids. The trim removed 5 bases at V and 11 bases at J, leaving 10 bases unmatched. Participants had their cohort set by participant-reported clinical history. Two negative PCRs, clearance, or symptom resolution had been documented for recovered Cohort 3 donors. Some clones are missing from TCRdb's copy, which holds only in-frame ones; the method was immunoSEQ multiplex PCR. The table has about 480,000 clones, around 89% seen once. The chain joins TRBV12-3 or TRBV12-4 to TRBJ1-2; the match to TRBD1 covers 8 bases. The receptor's source is a woman aged 40 to 49 who had recovered from COVID-19. Input material: PBMCs or T cells enriched from blood (not recorded which). The CDR3 nucleotides are TGTGCCAGCAGTCCTAAACAGGGGGTAGGGTACACCTTC. This translates into CASSPKQGVGYTF.